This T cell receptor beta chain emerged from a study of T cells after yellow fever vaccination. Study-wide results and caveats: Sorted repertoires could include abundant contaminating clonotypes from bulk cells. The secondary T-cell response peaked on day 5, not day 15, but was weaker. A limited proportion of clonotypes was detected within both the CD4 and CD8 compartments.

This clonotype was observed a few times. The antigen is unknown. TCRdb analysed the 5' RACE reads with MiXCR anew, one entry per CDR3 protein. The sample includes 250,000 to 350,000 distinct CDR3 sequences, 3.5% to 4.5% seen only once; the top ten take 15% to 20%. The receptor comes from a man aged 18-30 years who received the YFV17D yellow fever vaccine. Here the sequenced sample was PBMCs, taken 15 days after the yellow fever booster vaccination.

The DNA for the CDR3 is TGTGCCATCAGTGAGCAGAGACAGGGCACGGGACAGCCCCAGCATTTT. Translated: CAISEQRQGTGQPQHF. The chain joins TRBV10-3 to TRBJ1-5; the match to TRBD1 covers 7 bases. CDR3 length equals 16 residues. Trimming cost V 2 bases and J 7 bases; bases outside gene matches: 11. From germline, CDR1 is ENHRY and CDR2 SYGVKD.